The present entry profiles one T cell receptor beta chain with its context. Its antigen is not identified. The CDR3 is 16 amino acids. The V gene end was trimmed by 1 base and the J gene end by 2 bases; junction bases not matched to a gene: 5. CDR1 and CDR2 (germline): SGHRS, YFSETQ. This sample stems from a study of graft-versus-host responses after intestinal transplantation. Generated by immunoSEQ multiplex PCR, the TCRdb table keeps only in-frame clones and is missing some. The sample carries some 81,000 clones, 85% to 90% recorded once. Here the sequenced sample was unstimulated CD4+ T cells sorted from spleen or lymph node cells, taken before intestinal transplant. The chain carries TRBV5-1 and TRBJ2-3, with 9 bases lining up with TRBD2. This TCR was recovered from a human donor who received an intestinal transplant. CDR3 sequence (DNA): TGCGCCAGCAGCTTGACCGGGACTAGCTCCACAGATACGCAGTATTTT. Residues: CASSLTGTSSTDTQYF. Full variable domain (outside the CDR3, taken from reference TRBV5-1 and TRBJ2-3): KAGVTQTPRYLIKTRGQQVTLSCSPISGHRSVSWYQQTPGQGLQFLFEYFSETQRNKGNFPGRFSGRQFSNSRSEMNVSTLELGDSALYLCASSLTGTSSTDTQYFGPGTRLTVL.